This TCR beta chain was recorded in a study of blood T cell repertoires in COVID-19. Background on the study: Samples taken during acute and convalescent COVID-19 were collected in the United States, Italy and Spain. PBMCs, B-cell-depleted T cells, or T cells were the source of the cDNA or gDNA that made up the material.

Germline V gene data show CDR1 as MNHEY and CDR2 as SMNVEV (reference sequence). V trimming: 3 bases; J trimming: 5 bases; junction bases outside the gene matches: 5. The CDR3 spans 14 residues. As to this clone: The identical CDR3 is also encoded by other nucleotide sequences in the sample.

How the authors handled the data: From reference gene primer amplification, estimates of nucleated cell counts were derived. Sequencing used immunoSEQ multiplex PCR; TCRdb keeps in-frame clones, though not all of them. That table supplies the V and J calls and clone size; D and trimming were determined from the DNA. The sample holds about 110,000 clones, around 82% seen once. The receptor was isolated from a woman aged 60 to 75 with acute or convalescent COVID-19. The rearrangement uses TRBV27 and TRBJ1-1; 8 positions match TRBD1. Sequencing was performed on peripheral blood. In DNA, the CDR3 is TGTGCCAGCAGTTTTGGACAGGGAGGAACTGAAGCTTTCTTT. Translating it yields CASSFGQGGTEAFF.